These 7 T cell receptor beta chains were sequenced from one sample in a study of long-term antiretroviral therapy in people with HIV. Samples were assayed with immunoSEQ v3.0 at survey level. Using immunoSEQ multiplex PCR, the repertoire was profiled, and TCRdb retains in-frame clones only, with some absent. The sample lists under 30,000 clones, roughly 93% seen once, with about 2.6% in the top ten. Sample: unsorted PBMCs, taken 7.4 years after starting antiretroviral therapy. The receptors were gathered from a man in his fifties or sixties with HIV.

This clone was observed a handful of times. The chain joins TRBV6-1 to TRBJ1-2, with D perhaps matching TRBD1 (5 bases). CDR1 and CDR2 from the germline V gene are MNHNS and SASEGT. V was pared by 2 bases and J by 0 bases, with 19 bases between. The CDR3 is 18 amino acids. The CDR3 reads CASSEFTSGTDANYGYTF. The CDR3 DNA reads TGTGCCAGCAGTGAATTTACCTCCGGGACGGACGCTAACTATGGCTACACCTTC.

V is TRBV29-1 and J is TRBJ1-3; a weak D match, TRBD1 (5 bases). The CDR3 loop spans 15 amino acids. Trimming took off 0 bases at V and 3 bases at J, with 12 bases between the two ends. Germline CDR1 SQVTM, CDR2 ANQGSEA. The CDR3 spells CSVEDRPGVGNTIYF. CDR3 coding DNA: TGCAGCGTTGAAGATCGACCGGGGGTTGGAAACACCATATATTTT.

The chain carries TRBV6-5 and TRBJ2-3; D perhaps matches TRBD1 (5 bases). This CDR3 has 15 residues. The germline V gene encodes CDR1 MNHEY and CDR2 SVGAGI. V lost 5 bases and J 0 bases, leaving 12 bases between the germline ends. The CDR3 spells CASSPSGPSTDTQYF. CDR3 DNA sequence: TGTGCCAGCAGTCCATCAGGGCCTAGCACAGATACGCAGTATTTT.

This chain links TRBV5-4 with TRBJ1-3; a possible D gene is TRBD1 (6 bases). The ends were cut back, 4 bases at V and 0 bases at J, with 14 bases in the middle. The CDR3 is made up of 16 amino acids. Germline V lookup: CDR1 SGHNT, CDR2 YYREEE (reference sequence). The CDR3 coding sequence is TGTGCCAGCAGCGCCACAGGGAGGGTCTCTGGAAACACCATATATTTT. Encoded protein: CASSATGRVSGNTIYF.

The chain recombines TRBV6-5 with TRBJ1-2; D perhaps matches TRBD1 (5 bases). This CDR3 spans 13 amino acids. Looked up from germline, CDR1 is MNHEY and CDR2 is SVGAGI. The V gene lost 2 bases and the J gene lost 2 bases, with 6 bases spanning the gap. CDR3 DNA: TGTGCCAGCAGTTACAAGGGGAACTATGGCTACACCTTC. Encoded protein: CASSYKGNYGYTF.

The V gene is TRBV10-1, the J gene TRBJ2-1; D is possibly TRBD2 (5 bases). Germline values: CDR1 WNHNN, CDR2 SYGVQD (reference sequence). V dropped 9 bases and J dropped 5 bases, with 14 bases sitting between them. The CDR3 has 13 amino acids. The chain's CDR3 is CASVGSGNNEQFF. The CDR3 region has the DNA TGCGCCAGTGTGGGGTCGGGAAACAATGAGCAGTTCTTC.

J is TRBJ1-5 and V is TRBV19; 7 bases line up with TRBD1. J gave up 3 bases and V 5 bases, and 7 bases lay outside the gene matches. The CDR3 contains 15 residues. Germline V gene lookup returns CDR1 LNHDA and CDR2 SQIVND (reference sequence). The DNA of the CDR3 is TGTGCCAGTAGTTCGACAGGGATGCCCAATCAGCCCCAGCATTTT. It codes for CASSSTGMPNQPQHF.